A selection of T cell receptor beta chains follows, all from one sample in a study of shared clonotypes between healthy human individuals. This table comes from immunoSEQ multiplex PCR, and its TCRdb copy is limited to in-frame clones, with some not included. The sample lists hundreds of thousands of clones, less than 98% occurring once. Sequenced: naive CD4+ T cells sorted from blood. These receptors came from a woman aged 25 to 45 in good health. Each CDR3 is given with its conserved first and last residue. A D gene is named only where the DNA matches it firmly.

j_call d_call v_call cdr3_nt cdr3_aa
TRBJ2-7 NA TRBV28 TGTGCCAGCAGCCTCGACTACGAGCAGTACTTC CASSLDYEQYF
TRBJ2-6 NA TRBV30 TGTGCCTGGAGCCACAGCTCTGGGGCCAACGTCCTGACTTTC CAWSHSSGANVLTF
TRBJ1-2 TRBD1 TRBV7-9 TGTGCCAGCAGCTTAACAGGGGATCGAGGCTACACCTTC CASSLTGDRGYTF
TRBJ2-1 NA TRBV13 TGTGCCAGCAGCGGCGGCAGAAGCAATGAGCAGTTCTTC CASSGGRSNEQFF
TRBJ2-2 NA TRBV28 TGTGCCAGCAGTTTAGTACGTTTCGGGACGGGAATTAACACCGGGGAGCTGTTTTTT CASSLVRFGTGINTGELFF
TRBJ1-3 NA TRBV15 TGTGCCACCAGCATCAGGGGTCAAGGAAACACCATATATTTT CATSIRGQGNTIYF
TRBJ1-5 NA TRBV5-4 TGTGCCAGCAGCTTGGCCAAGTGGCACCACAATCAGCCCCAGCATTTT CASSLAKWHHNQPQHF
TRBJ2-3 TRBD1 TRBV27 TGTGCCAGCAGTTTAAGGGGGCGAGTGGCAGATACGCAGTATTTT CASSLRGRVADTQYF
TRBJ1-3 NA TRBV28 TGTGCCAGCAGTTTGGTGGTGCGGCCGGCGGCGGGAAACACCATATATTTT CASSLVVRPAAGNTIYF
TRBJ1-1 TRBD1 TRBV5-4 TGTGCCAGCAGCCCAAAACAGGGGGCAGGGAACACTGAAGCTTTCTTT CASSPKQGAGNTEAFF
TRBJ1-6 NA TRBV2 TGTGCCAGCAGCAGGGAAGGAAATTCACCCCTCCACTTT CASSREGNSPLHF
TRBJ2-7 TRBD1 TRBV5-4 TGTGCCAGCAGCAAACCGGGACAGGGGGACTACGAGCAGTACTTC CASSKPGQGDYEQYF
TRBJ1-5 TRBD1 TRBV19 TGTGCCAGTAGTATAACGCAGGGGGCCCAGCATTTT CASSITQGAQHF
TRBJ2-7 NA TRBV19 TGTGCCAGTAGTATAGGCGGGGCCGAGCAGTACTTC CASSIGGAEQYF
TRBJ1-1 TRBD1 TRBV5-1 TGCGCCAGCAGCTTGGTAGGGACAGATATTGAAGCTTTCTTT CASSLVGTDIEAFF
TRBJ1-2 NA TRBV6-1 TGTGCCAGCAGTGTATGGGCCTATGGCTACACCTTC CASSVWAYGYTF
TRBJ2-5 NA TRBV19 TGTGCCAGTAGTACGCGACCGGGGGACCAAGAGACCCAGTACTTC CASSTRPGDQETQYF
TRBJ2-1 TRBD1 TRBV11-2 TGTGCCAGCAGCCTAGGACAGGGGACCTACAATGAGCAGTTCTTC CASSLGQGTYNEQFF
TRBJ1-6 NA TRBV2 TGTGCCAGCAGTCCTGACAGCGCACTTAATAATTCACCCCTCCACTTT CASSPDSALNNSPLHF
TRBJ2-1 TRBD2 TRBV9 TGTGCCAGCAGCCCCACTAGCGGGAGCTACAATGAGCAGTTCTTC CASSPTSGSYNEQFF
TRBJ2-5 TRBD1 TRBV18 TGTGCCAGCTCACCCTTTCGGACAGGGCAAGAGACCCAGTACTTC CASSPFRTGQETQYF
TRBJ1-5 NA TRBV5-6 TGTGCCAGCAGCTTCTTACAGGACTATAGCAATCAGCCCCAGCATTTT CASSFLQDYSNQPQHF
TRBJ1-2 NA TRBV27 TGTGCCAGCACCCCTGGGACGGTGGGAGCTAACTATGGCTACACCTTC CASTPGTVGANYGYTF
TRBJ1-5 NA TRBV6-1 TGTGCCACCAGACAGTTCCTTAGCAATCAGCCCCAGCATTTT CATRQFLSNQPQHF
TRBJ2-7 TRBD2 TRBV6-1 TGTGCCAGCAGTGAAGTTAGCGGGAGGGTATCCTACGAGCAGTACTTC CASSEVSGRVSYEQYF
TRBJ2-1 NA TRBV11-2 TGTGCCAGCAGCTTAGTCCGGGGGACCCACAATGAGCAGTTCTTC CASSLVRGTHNEQFF
TRBJ2-7 NA TRBV10-3 TGTGCCATCAGTGACCCGGGACGCCGGGGGCCATACGAGCAGTACTTC CAISDPGRRGPYEQYF
TRBJ2-1 TRBD2 TRBV27 TGTGCCAGCAGTAACCTACCCGGGACTAGCGGGAGGCGCTACAATGAGCAGTTCTTC CASSNLPGTSGRRYNEQFF
TRBJ2-7 NA TRBV28 TGTGCCAGCACCTCTCCTCGGAAGGGGATCCGCTACGAGCAGTACTTC CASTSPRKGIRYEQYF
TRBJ1-1 NA TRBV4-1 TGCGCCAGCAGCCCGGGTCAGGGGCCAGTGAACACTGAAGCTTTCTTT CASSPGQGPVNTEAFF
TRBJ1-6 TRBD1 TRBV13 TGTGCCAGCAGCCGGGACAGGGGTTATTCACCCCTCCACTTT CASSRDRGYSPLHF
TRBJ2-7 NA TRBV10-3 TGTGCCATCAGTGAGTCGAGTTCCTACGAGCAGTACTTC CAISESSSYEQYF
TRBJ2-3 NA TRBV7-9 TGTGCCAGCAGCAGAGATCCCGGCACAGATACGCAGTATTTT CASSRDPGTDTQYF
TRBJ1-1 NA TRBV4-2 TGTGCCAGCAGCCAAAGAATCACTGAAGCTTTCTTT CASSQRITEAFF
TRBJ2-7 TRBD2 TRBV5-1 TGCGCCAGCAGTCCCCCGGGACTAGCGGAAACCTACGAGCAGTACTTC CASSPPGLAETYEQYF
TRBJ1-2 NA TRBV28 TGTGCCAGCAGTTTGGACTTACATGGCTACACCTTC CASSLDLHGYTF